This T cell receptor (beta chain) was sequenced in a study of tumor-infiltrating lymphocytes in localized non-small cell lung cancer. TCRdb keeps only in-frame clones here, not all; method: immunoSEQ multiplex PCR. The sample lists roughly 9,900 clones; 60% to 80% were seen once. The CDR3 spans 15 residues. Germline V gene sequence: CDR1 SEHNR, CDR2 FQNEAQ (reference sequence). The ends were cut back, 2 bases at V and 6 bases at J, with 16 bases in the middle. The clonotype comes from a human donor with non-small cell lung cancer. V usage is TRBV7-9 and J usage is TRBJ1-1; no firm D call. Sequencing was done on a sample of lung tumor tissue. The CDR3 sequence: CASSLKTPYFAEAFF. The CDR3 region has the DNA TGTGCCAGCAGCTTAAAAACACCTTATTTTGCTGAAGCTTTCTTT.